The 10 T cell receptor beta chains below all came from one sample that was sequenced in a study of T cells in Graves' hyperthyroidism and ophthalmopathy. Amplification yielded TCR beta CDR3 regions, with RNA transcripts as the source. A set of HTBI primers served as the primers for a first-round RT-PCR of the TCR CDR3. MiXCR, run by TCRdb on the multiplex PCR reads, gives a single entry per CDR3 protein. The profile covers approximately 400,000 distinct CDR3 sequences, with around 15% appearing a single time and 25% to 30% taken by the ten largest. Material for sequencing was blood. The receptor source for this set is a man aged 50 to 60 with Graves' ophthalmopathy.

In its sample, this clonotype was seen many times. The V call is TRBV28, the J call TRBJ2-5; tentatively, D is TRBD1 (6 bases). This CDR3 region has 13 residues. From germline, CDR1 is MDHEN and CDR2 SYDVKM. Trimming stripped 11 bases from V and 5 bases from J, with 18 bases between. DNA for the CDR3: TGTGCCGTATCAGGGGAGTGGGCGGAGACCCAGTACTTC. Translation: CAVSGEWAETQYF.

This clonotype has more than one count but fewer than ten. In nucleotides, the CDR3 is TGCAGCGTTGCGATGACTAGCGGGAGGGCCTCCGAGCAGTACTTC. Amino acid sequence: CSVAMTSGRASEQYF. This sequence joins TRBV29-1 and TRBJ2-7; 14 nucleotides line up with TRBD2. V was clipped by 4 bases and J by 6 bases; unmatched bases: 8. CDR3 size: 15 residues. From germline, CDR1 is SQVTM and CDR2 ANQGSEA.

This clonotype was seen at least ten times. Here the CDR3 DNA reads TGTGCCAGCAGTGTCCCCTATTCCGATCAGTACTTC. Translation gives CASSVPYSDQYF. The chain employs TRBV2 and TRBJ2-7, with D unresolved. CDR1 is SNHLY and CDR2 is FYNNEI in the germline V gene. The CDR3 has 12 residues. Between the trimmed V and J ends, which lost 4 bases and 10 bases, there was a span of 14 bases. Based on the CDR3 plus reference TRBV2 and TRBJ2-7, the full variable domain is EPEVTQTPSHQVTQMGQEVILRCVPISNHLYFYWYRQILGQKVEFLVSFYNNEISEKSEIFDDQFSVERPDGSNFTLKIRSTKLEDSAMYFCASSVPYSDQYFGPGTRLTVT.

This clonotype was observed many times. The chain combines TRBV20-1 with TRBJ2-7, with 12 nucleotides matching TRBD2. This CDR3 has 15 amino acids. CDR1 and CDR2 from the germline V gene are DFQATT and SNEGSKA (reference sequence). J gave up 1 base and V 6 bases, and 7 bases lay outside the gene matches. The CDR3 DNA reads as TGCAGTGCAGGGGCTAGCGGGAGGGTTTCCTACGAGCAGTACTTC. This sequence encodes CSAGASGRVSYEQYF.

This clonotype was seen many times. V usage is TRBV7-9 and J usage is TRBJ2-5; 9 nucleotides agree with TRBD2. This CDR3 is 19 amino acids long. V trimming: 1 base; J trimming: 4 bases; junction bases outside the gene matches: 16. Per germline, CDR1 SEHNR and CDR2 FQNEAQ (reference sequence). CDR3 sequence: CASSLVLRISGGAAETQYF. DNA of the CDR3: TGTGCCAGCAGCTTAGTTTTGAGGATTAGCGGGGGAGCGGCAGAGACCCAGTACTTC. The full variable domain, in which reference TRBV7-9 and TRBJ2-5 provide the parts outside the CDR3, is DTGVSQNPRHKITKRGQNVTFRCDPISEHNRLYWYRQTLGQGPEFLTYFQNEAQLEKSRLLSDRFSAERPKGSFSTLEIQRTEQGDSAMYLCASSLVLRISGGAAETQYFGPGTRLLVL.

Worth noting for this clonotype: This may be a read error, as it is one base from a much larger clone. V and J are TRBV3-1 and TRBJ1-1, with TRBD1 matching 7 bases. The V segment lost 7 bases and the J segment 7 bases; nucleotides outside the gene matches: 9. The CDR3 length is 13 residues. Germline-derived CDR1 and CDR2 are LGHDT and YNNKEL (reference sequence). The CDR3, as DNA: TGTGCCAGCAACTATCAAACAGGGGTTGAAGCTTTCTTT. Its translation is CASNYQTGVEAFF.

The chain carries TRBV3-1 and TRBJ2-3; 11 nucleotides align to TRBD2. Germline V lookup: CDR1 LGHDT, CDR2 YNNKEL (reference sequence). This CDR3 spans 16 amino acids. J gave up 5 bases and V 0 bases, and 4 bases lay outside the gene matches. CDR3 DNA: TGTGCCAGCAGCCAAGAACTAGCGGGAGTGGGAGATACGCAGTATTTT. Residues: CASSQELAGVGDTQYF.

The CDR3, as DNA: TGCGCCAGCAGCCACACCGGGACATATTATGGCTACACCTTC. It translates to CASSHTGTYYGYTF. The gene calls are TRBV4-1 and TRBJ1-2; D perhaps matches TRBD1 (6 bases). The germline CDR1 and CDR2 sequences are MGHRA and YSYEKL. The CDR3 is made up of 14 amino acids. The V end lost 3 bases, the J end lost 5 bases, and 13 bases lay between the germline ends.

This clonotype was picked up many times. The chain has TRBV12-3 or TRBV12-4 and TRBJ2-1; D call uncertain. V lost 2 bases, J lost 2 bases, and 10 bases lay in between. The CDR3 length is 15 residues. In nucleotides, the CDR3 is TGTGCCAGCAGTTTATACAGCCTGACCTACAATGAGCAGTTCTTC. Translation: CASSLYSLTYNEQFF.

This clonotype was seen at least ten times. The CDR3 is CASSLGNRGVQHF. The DNA for the CDR3 is TGTGCCAGCAGCTTGGGGAACCGAGGGGTCCAGCATTTT. The rearrangement links TRBV5-6 to TRBJ1-5; a possible D gene is TRBD1 (5 bases). This CDR3 spans 13 amino acids. CDR1 SGHDT and CDR2 YYEEEE come from the germline V gene. The germline V and J ends were trimmed by 0 bases and 12 bases, with 13 bases remaining between them.